Listed below are T cell receptor beta chains from one sample, sequenced in a study of T cells in Graves' hyperthyroidism and ophthalmopathy. TCRdb ran MiXCR on the multiplex PCR reads and lists one entry per CDR3 protein. The sample yields hundreds of thousands of distinct CDR3 sequences, 20% seen once. The sequenced material came from blood. Receptors were obtained from a man younger than 45 with Graves' ophthalmopathy. CDR3s include the opening cysteine and the closing phenylalanine or tryptophan. D genes are given only for firm matches. Part of the rows lack a size; the others show once, few, many or a class for expanded clones.

.,TRBJ2-1,.,TRBV28,CASGGSTANEQFF,TGTGCCAGCGGAGGATCAACCGCCAATGAGCAGTTCTTC
.,TRBJ1-1,many,TRBV7-9,CASKRGGNTEAFF,TGTGCCAGCAAAAGGGGAGGAAACACTGAAGCTTTCTTT
TRBD1,TRBJ1-1,.,TRBV29-1,CSVEKGLQGATGAFF,TGCAGCGTTGAAAAAGGTCTACAGGGGGCTACGGGGGCTTTCTTT
TRBD2,TRBJ2-2,once,TRBV18,CASSPKLAGVGELFF,TGTGCCAGCTCACCAAAACTAGCGGGAGTCGGGGAGCTGTTTTTT
.,TRBJ1-1,many,TRBV2,CASSLQGSETEAFF,TGTGCCAGCAGTCTACAGGGTTCGGAAACTGAAGCTTTCTTT
.,TRBJ2-7,many,TRBV28,CASTLSASKSYEQYF,TGTGCCAGCACCTTATCCGCCTCTAAATCCTACGAGCAGTACTTC
TRBD2,TRBJ2-5,few,TRBV5-8,CASSLDSGRAKETQYF,TGTGCCAGCAGCTTGGATAGCGGGAGGGCCAAAGAGACCCAGTACTTC
.,TRBJ1-6,.,TRBV6-1,CASSEDGGMDSPLHF,TGTGCCAGCAGTGAAGACGGGGGGATGGATTCACCCCTCCACTTT
TRBD1,TRBJ1-2,.,TRBV7-9,CASSVGQGALGYGYTF,TGTGCCAGCAGCGTGGGACAGGGGGCGCTTGGCTATGGCTACACCTTC
.,TRBJ2-7,.,TRBV12-3/TRBV12-4,CASSLRGLTPGSEQYF,TGTGCCAGCAGTTTACGGGGACTGACGCCTGGTTCCGAGCAGTACTTC
.,TRBJ1-1,few,TRBV6-5,CASSYETSPEAFF,TGTGCCAGCAGTTACGAGACTTCCCCTGAAGCTTTCTTT
.,TRBJ2-7,few,TRBV20-1,CSARDRARTYEQYF,TGCAGTGCTAGAGATCGCGCACGGACCTACGAGCAGTACTTC
.,TRBJ2-7,many,TRBV7-2,CASSPNPGTASYEQYF,TGTGCCAGCAGCCCTAACCCTGGGACGGCTTCCTACGAGCAGTACTTC
.,TRBJ2-1,.,TRBV5-8,CASSLSDEQLF,TGTGCCAGCAGCTTGTCGGATGAGCAGCTCTTC
TRBD2,TRBJ2-2,.,TRBV19,CASTPGLVVGELFF,TGTGCCAGCACTCCGGGACTAGTTGTCGGGGAGCTGTTTTTT
.,TRBJ2-5,many,TRBV11-2,CASSLTPGSETQYF,TGTGCCAGCAGCTTAACCCCTGGCTCAGAGACCCAGTACTTC
TRBD1,TRBJ2-1,few,TRBV12-3/TRBV12-4,CASRLQGGSYNEQFF,TGTGCCAGCAGGCTACAGGGGGGCTCCTACAATGAGCAGTTCTTC
.,TRBJ2-5,.,TRBV27,CASAGTKGTQYF,TGTGCCAGCGCCGGGACGAAAGGGACCCAGTACTTC
.,TRBJ2-1,many,TRBV20-1,CSASAFRDFSYNEQFF,TGCAGTGCTAGCGCATTCCGGGACTTCTCCTACAATGAGCAGTTCTTC
.,TRBJ2-7,many,TRBV5-1,CASGEEGAREQYF,TGCGCCAGCGGTGAGGAGGGGGCGAGGGAGCAGTACTTC
TRBD1,TRBJ1-1,.,TRBV4-3,CASSLGTGVGTEAFF,TGCGCCAGCAGCCTCGGGACAGGGGTTGGGACTGAAGCTTTCTTT
TRBD1,TRBJ2-7,few,TRBV20-1,CSAARTGSYEQYF,TGCAGTGCTGCCCGGACAGGGAGCTACGAGCAGTACTTC
.,TRBJ1-5,few,TRBV4-2,CASSQVSLGSNQPQHF,TGTGCCAGCAGCCAAGTTTCTCTCGGTAGCAATCAGCCCCAGCATTTT
.,TRBJ1-2,.,TRBV12-3/TRBV12-4,CAILRGGHYGYTF,TGTGCCATCCTACGTGGGGGGCACTATGGCTACACCTTC
TRBD2,TRBJ2-5,few,TRBV14,CASSLAGGRSTQYF,TGTGCCAGCAGCCTAGCGGGCGGGAGGAGTACCCAGTACTTC
TRBD1,TRBJ2-5,many,TRBV28,CASSPDRGGQETQYF,TGTGCCAGCAGCCCAGACAGGGGGGGACAAGAGACCCAGTACTTC
.,TRBJ2-5,many,TRBV28,CASSLRFEETQYF,TGTGCCAGCAGTTTGCGCTTCGAAGAGACCCAGTACTTC
TRBD1,TRBJ2-7,.,TRBV30,CAWTQGTESYEQHF,TGTGCCTGGACCCAAGGGACAGAGTCCTACGAGCAGCACTTC
.,TRBJ2-3,.,TRBV20-1,CSANPGHTQYF,TGCAGTGCTAACCCGGGCCATACGCAGTATTTT
TRBD2,TRBJ2-1,few,TRBV7-2,CATGLGAYNEQFF,TGTGCCACCGGACTAGGAGCCTACAATGAGCAGTTCTTC
.,TRBJ2-7,many,TRBV2,CASSVSGTYEQYF,TGTGCCAGCAGTGTCTCAGGGACCTACGAGCAGTACTTC
.,TRBJ1-1,.,TRBV27,CASSPSGGGMNTEAFF,TGTGCCAGCAGTCCCTCCGGGGGGGGAATGAACACTGAAGCTTTCTTT
.,TRBJ2-1,many,TRBV6-6,CASSYLPWGAYNEQFF,TGTGCCAGCAGTTACCTCCCCTGGGGTGCCTACAATGAGCAGTTCTTC
.,TRBJ2-7,.,TRBV28,CASSLSPKKITYEQYF,TGTGCCAGCAGTTTATCCCCCAAGAAGATTACCTACGAGCAGTACTTC
.,TRBJ2-3,few,TRBV9,CASSPPSDTQYF,TGTGCCAGCAGCCCCCCCTCAGATACGCAGTATTTT
TRBD2,TRBJ2-1,few,TRBV19,CASSFGLAGGGPYNEQFF,TGTGCCAGTAGTTTCGGACTAGCGGGAGGGGGCCCTTACAATGAGCAGTTCTTC
.,TRBJ2-7,many,TRBV7-2,CASGRGGEQYF,TGTGCCAGCGGCAGGGGGGGAGAGCAGTACTTC
TRBD2,TRBJ2-1,few,TRBV3-1,CASSQEGMRRLAGYNEQFF,TGTGCCAGCAGCCAAGAAGGTATGAGGCGGCTAGCGGGATACAATGAGCAGTTCTTC
.,TRBJ2-1,.,TRBV19,CASSIFRSSYNEQFF,TGTGCCAGTAGTATTTTTCGGAGCTCCTACAATGAGCAGTTCTTC
.,TRBJ2-2,.,TRBV3-1,CASSQPVSGRAAMNTGELFF,TGTGCCAGCAGCCAACCCGTGAGCGGTAGGGCTGCCATGAACACCGGGGAGCTGTTTTTT
TRBD2,TRBJ2-5,many,TRBV12-3/TRBV12-4,CASSSPSGRGGETQYF,TGTGCCAGCAGTTCTCCCAGCGGGAGAGGAGGAGAGACCCAGTACTTC
TRBD2,TRBJ2-7,many,TRBV7-2,CASSLVASGSSYEQYF,TGTGCCAGCAGCTTAGTTGCAAGCGGGAGCTCCTACGAGCAGTACTTC
TRBD1,TRBJ2-2,few,TRBV6-1,CASSTTGRTGELFF,TGTGCCAGCAGTACGACAGGGCGGACCGGGGAGCTGTTTTTT
.,TRBJ1-4,.,TRBV5-1,CASSRAGGTNEKLFF,TGCGCCAGCAGCCGAGCGGGGGGAACTAATGAAAAACTGTTTTTT
.,TRBJ1-5,.,TRBV4-1,CASSQVLDGDQPQHF,TGCGCCAGCAGCCAAGTCTTGGACGGCGATCAGCCCCAGCATTTT
TRBD2,TRBJ2-7,.,TRBV27,CASSLLSGSSSEQYF,TGTGCCAGCAGTTTACTCAGCGGGAGCTCGTCCGAGCAGTACTTC
TRBD2,TRBJ2-5,many,TRBV12-3/TRBV12-4,CASSLFAGGGETQYF,TGTGCCAGCAGTTTGTTTGCGGGGGGGGGAGAGACCCAGTACTTC
.,TRBJ2-1,many,TRBV11-2,CASSLGRGWGNEQFF,TGTGCCAGCAGCTTAGGGAGGGGATGGGGCAATGAGCAGTTCTTC
.,TRBJ2-4,few,TRBV19,CASSISAGKTDIQYF,TGTGCCAGTAGTATTTCGGCAGGGAAAACGGACATTCAGTACTTC
TRBD1,TRBJ2-7,few,TRBV29-1,CSVTGATYEQYF,TGCAGCGTGACAGGGGCCACCTACGAGCAGTACTTC
.,TRBJ2-3,.,TRBV12-3/TRBV12-4,CASSPDRRSTDTQYF,TGTGCCAGCAGTCCAGACAGAAGAAGCACAGATACGCAGTATTTT
.,TRBJ1-5,many,TRBV12-3/TRBV12-4,CASSRMGNQPQHF,TGTGCCAGCAGCCGTATGGGCAATCAGCCCCAGCATTTT
.,TRBJ2-3,few,TRBV4-1,CASSQDYGLSPYF,TGCGCCAGCAGCCAAGATTACGGCCTAAGCCCGTATTTT
.,TRBJ2-1,.,TRBV10-1,CASSDRTVKNEQFF,TGCGCCAGCAGTGATCGGACAGTGAAGAATGAGCAGTTCTTC
.,TRBJ2-3,few,TRBV20-1,CSVRDGRADTQYF,TGCAGTGTTAGAGACGGTAGAGCAGATACGCAGTATTTT